This T cell receptor beta chain is drawn from a study of T cell repertoires in aging, cancer and after chemotherapy. Germline CDR1 and CDR2: DFQATT and SNEGSKA (reference sequence). V was shortened by 0 bases and J by 5 bases, with 10 bases between the two germline ends. The CDR3 consists of 13 residues. The template was genomic DNA from peripheral blood, not RNA. Multiplex touch-down PCR with TRB-A/B primers amplified rearranged V-D-J TRB sequences. Using its own MiXCR run on the multiplex PCR reads, TCRdb lists one record per CDR3 protein. The table lists about 5,000 distinct CDR3 sequences, around 24% of them singletons, with 3.5% to 5% in the top ten.

Sequencing was performed on blood. V and J are TRBV20-1 and TRBJ1-1; D uncertain. The origin of this receptor is a human donor with a blood cancer. This CDR3 is CSARDRGETEAFF. The CDR3 nucleotides read TGCAGTGCTAGAGATCGGGGAGAGACTGAAGCTTTCTTT.